This T cell receptor beta chain came from a study of T cell responses to AZD1222 COVID-19 vaccine. Turning to the study itself: Pooling was applied to second doses at about 4 or about 12 weeks.

Clones were sequenced by immunoSEQ multiplex PCR, and TCRdb holds only the in-frame ones, with some missing. Among fewer than 150,000 clones, around nine tenths were seen once, and the ten largest hold around 3.7%. Germline CDR1 reads SGDLS; CDR2 reads YYNGEE. V lost 1 base, J lost 8 bases, and 18 bases lay in between. The CDR3 runs to 15 residues. This specimen consisted of peripheral blood, obtained on day 0 of AZD1222 vaccination. The receptor was derived from an adult in good health. The genes are TRBV9 and TRBJ1-2; maybe TRBD1 (5 bases). The CDR3 bases are TGTGCCAGCAGCGTAACCCCGCAGGGAATCGGGGGCTACACCTTC. Its translation is CASSVTPQGIGGYTF.